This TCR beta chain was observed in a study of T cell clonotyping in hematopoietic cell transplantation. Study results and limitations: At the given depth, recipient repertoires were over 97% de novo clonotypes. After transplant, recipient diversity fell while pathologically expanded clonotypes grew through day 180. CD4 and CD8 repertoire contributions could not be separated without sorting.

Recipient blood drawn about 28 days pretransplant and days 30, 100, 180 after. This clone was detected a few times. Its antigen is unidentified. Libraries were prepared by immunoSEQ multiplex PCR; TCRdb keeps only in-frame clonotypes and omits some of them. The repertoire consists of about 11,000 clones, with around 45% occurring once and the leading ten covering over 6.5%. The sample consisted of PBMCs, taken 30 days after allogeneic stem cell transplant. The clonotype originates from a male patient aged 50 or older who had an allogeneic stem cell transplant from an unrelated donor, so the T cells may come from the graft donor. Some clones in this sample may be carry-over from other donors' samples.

As DNA, the CDR3 is TGCGCCAGCAGCTTCTTAGGACAGGGTGATCAGCCCCAGCATTTT. It translates to CASSFLGQGDQPQHF. The rearrangement joins TRBV5-1 to TRBJ1-5; 8 positions match TRBD1. V trimming: 2 bases; J trimming: 5 bases; junction bases outside the gene matches: 6. This CDR3 has 15 amino acids. The germline gives CDR1 SGHRS, CDR2 YFSETQ.